This T cell receptor (beta chain) stems from a study of CD8 T cells in ankylosing spondylitis. Study-level points and caveats: In the blood and synovial fluid of reactive arthritis, some motif variants had been previously reported. Within ankylosing spondylitis blood, a TCR beta motif made up of seven to nine highly homologous variants appeared to be characteristic.

The CDR3 totals 12 residues. The V end was cut by 6 bases, the J end by 1 base, with 10 bases between. The germline gives CDR1 DFQATT, CDR2 SNEGSKA (reference sequence). This clonotype has a count of ten or more. Its specificity is unknown. TCRdb called the 5' RACE reads again in MiXCR, with one record for every CDR3 protein. The table shows roughly 120,000 distinct CDR3 sequences, with around 7% occurring only once. This chain connects TRBV20-1 to TRBJ2-7; maybe TRBD1 (5 bases). Sequenced input: blood, either unsorted or a sorted T cell fraction (not recorded which). The sequence was obtained from a male donor with ankylosing spondylitis or in good health (not recorded which). Here the CDR3 DNA reads TGCAGTGCCCCAGGGTCTTCCTACGAGCAGTACTTC. Translated: CSAPGSSYEQYF.